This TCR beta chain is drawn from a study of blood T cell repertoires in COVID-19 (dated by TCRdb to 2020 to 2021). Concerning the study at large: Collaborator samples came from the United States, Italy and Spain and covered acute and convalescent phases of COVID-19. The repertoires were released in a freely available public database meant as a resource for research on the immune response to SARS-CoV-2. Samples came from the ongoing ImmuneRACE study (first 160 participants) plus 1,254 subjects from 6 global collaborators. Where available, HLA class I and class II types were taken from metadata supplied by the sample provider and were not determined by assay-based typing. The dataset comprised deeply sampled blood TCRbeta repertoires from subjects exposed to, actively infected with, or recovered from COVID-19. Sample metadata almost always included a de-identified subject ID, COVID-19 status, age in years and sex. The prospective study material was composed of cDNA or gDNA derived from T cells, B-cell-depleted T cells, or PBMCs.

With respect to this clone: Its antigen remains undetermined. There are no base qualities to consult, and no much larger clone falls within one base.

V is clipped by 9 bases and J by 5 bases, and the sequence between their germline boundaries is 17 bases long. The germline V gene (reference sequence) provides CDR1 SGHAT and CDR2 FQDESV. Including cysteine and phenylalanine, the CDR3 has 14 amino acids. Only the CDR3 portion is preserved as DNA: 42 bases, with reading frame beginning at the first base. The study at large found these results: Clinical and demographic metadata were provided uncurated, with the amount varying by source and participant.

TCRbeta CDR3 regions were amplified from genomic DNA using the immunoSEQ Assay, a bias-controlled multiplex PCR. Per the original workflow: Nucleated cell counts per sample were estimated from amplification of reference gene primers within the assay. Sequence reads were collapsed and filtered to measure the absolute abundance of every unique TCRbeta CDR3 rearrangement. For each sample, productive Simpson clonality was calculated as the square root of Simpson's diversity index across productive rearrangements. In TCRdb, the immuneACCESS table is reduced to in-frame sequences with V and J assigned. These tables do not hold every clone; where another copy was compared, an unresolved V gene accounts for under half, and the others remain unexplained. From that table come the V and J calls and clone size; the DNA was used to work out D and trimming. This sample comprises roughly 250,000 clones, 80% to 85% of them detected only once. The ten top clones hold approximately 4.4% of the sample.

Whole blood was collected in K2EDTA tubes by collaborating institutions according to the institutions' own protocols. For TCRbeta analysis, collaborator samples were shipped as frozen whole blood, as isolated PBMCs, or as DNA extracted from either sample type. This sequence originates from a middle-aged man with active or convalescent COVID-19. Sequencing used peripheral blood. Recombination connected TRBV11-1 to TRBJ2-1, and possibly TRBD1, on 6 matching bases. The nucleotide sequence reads TGTGCCAGTGAATCCAGGGGTGTCCACAATGAGCAGTTCTTC. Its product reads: CASESRGVHNEQFF.